This T cell receptor (beta chain) appears in the sequencing data of a study of beta chain features in type 1 diabetes. Study-wide findings and caveats: Shortening that was moderate but significant affected the TCRB CDR3s of Type 1 diabetes patients in all four CD4+ subsets.

In this sample, this clone turned up a few times. The target antigen is unknown. Losses at the gene ends were 4 bases for V and 2 bases for J; bases not matched to a gene: 4. This CDR3 has 14 residues. Germline V gene sequence: CDR1 SQVTM, CDR2 ANQGSEA. Since all of the isolated RNA was reverse transcribed, expressed TCRB transcripts were what got sequenced. Naive, central memory and regulatory T cell samples came to a mean of approximately 3.6 million reads. Only in-frame clones appear in the TCRdb table, and some are missing; sequencing was by immunoSEQ multiplex PCR. This sample has about 160,000 clones; more than 60% occur once, and the top ten carry roughly 0.095%.

This chain connects TRBV29-1 to TRBJ2-3; TRBD1 aligns across 9 bases. The receptor was isolated from a man under 40 with type 1 diabetes. The sample was naive CD4+ T cells from blood. CDR3 coding DNA: TGCAGCGTTGGAGGGGACAGGGACACAGATACGCAGTATTTT. Translation: CSVGGDRDTDTQYF.